The rows below give T cell receptor beta chains drawn from one sample of a study of graft-versus-host responses after intestinal transplantation. Their antigens remain unidentified. Assay: immunoSEQ multiplex PCR; the TCRdb copy retains only in-frame clones and omits some. The sample records some 100,000 clones, roughly 92% being singletons. Material: unstimulated CD8+ T cells sorted from spleen or lymph node cells, obtained before transplant. The receptor set was obtained from a human donor who was the organ donor for an intestinal transplant. Both conserved end residues are part of each CDR3. Each record gives: clone size, J gene, D gene, V gene, CDR3 protein, CDR3 DNA. A D gene is named only where the DNA matches it firmly. Not all rows give a size; the values are once, few, many and, for expanded clones, a class.

clone_size: NA
j_call: TRBJ1-2
d_call: TRBD1
v_call: TRBV19
cdr3_aa: CASTPPDRVDYGYTF
cdr3_nt: TGTGCCAGTACCCCCCCGGACAGGGTTGACTATGGCTACACCTTC

clone_size: NA
j_call: TRBJ1-2
d_call: NA
v_call: TRBV5-6
cdr3_aa: CASSLAKAILNSFYTF
cdr3_nt: TGTGCCAGCAGCTTGGCCAAGGCCATACTAAACTCTTTCTACACCTTC

clone_size: few
j_call: TRBJ2-7
d_call: NA
v_call: TRBV4-1
cdr3_aa: CASSQGPARSSYEQYF
cdr3_nt: TGCGCCAGCAGCCAAGGCCCGGCGAGGAGCTCCTACGAGCAGTACTTC

clone_size: NA
j_call: TRBJ2-7
d_call: NA
v_call: TRBV5-4
cdr3_aa: CASSLASSNYGEQYF
cdr3_nt: TGTGCCAGCAGCTTGGCTTCTAGTAATTACGGCGAGCAGTACTTC

clone_size: NA
j_call: TRBJ1-1
d_call: TRBD1
v_call: TRBV29-1
cdr3_aa: CSALLQGAGTEAFF
cdr3_nt: TGCAGCGCCCTCCTACAGGGGGCGGGCACTGAAGCTTTCTTT

clone_size: NA
j_call: TRBJ2-7
d_call: TRBD1
v_call: TRBV10-3
cdr3_aa: CAISVGQGASEQYF
cdr3_nt: TGTGCCATCAGTGTCGGACAGGGGGCAAGCGAGCAGTACTTC

clone_size: NA
j_call: TRBJ1-2
d_call: NA
v_call: TRBV7-3
cdr3_aa: CASSLSSGNYGYTF
cdr3_nt: TGTGCCAGCAGCTTAAGCAGCGGAAACTATGGCTACACCTTC

clone_size: NA
j_call: TRBJ2-1
d_call: NA
v_call: TRBV6-1
cdr3_aa: CASSEPTGLGLIGNEQFF
cdr3_nt: TGTGCCAGCAGTGAACCGACGGGCCTGGGGCTTATAGGAAATGAGCAGTTCTTC

clone_size: NA
j_call: TRBJ2-1
d_call: NA
v_call: TRBV7-3
cdr3_aa: CASSLKQYNEQFF
cdr3_nt: TGTGCCAGCAGCTTAAAACAGTACAATGAGCAGTTCTTC

clone_size: NA
j_call: TRBJ1-6
d_call: NA
v_call: TRBV6-6
cdr3_aa: CASSYTGSDSPLHF
cdr3_nt: TGTGCCAGCAGTTACACAGGTAGTGATTCACCCCTCCACTTT

clone_size: once
j_call: TRBJ2-7
d_call: NA
v_call: TRBV5-6
cdr3_aa: CASSLGPYRVLTHRQYF
cdr3_nt: TGTGCCAGCAGCTTGGGGCCCTACAGGGTCTTAACTCATCGGCAGTACTTC

clone_size: NA
j_call: TRBJ2-3
d_call: TRBD2
v_call: TRBV5-1
cdr3_aa: CASSFAGGVADTQYF
cdr3_nt: TGCGCCAGCAGCTTCGCGGGGGGTGTTGCAGATACGCAGTATTTT

clone_size: NA
j_call: TRBJ2-7
d_call: TRBD2
v_call: TRBV11-1
cdr3_aa: CASSRTSRYEQYF
cdr3_nt: TGTGCCAGCAGCCGGACTAGCAGATACGAGCAGTACTTC

clone_size: NA
j_call: TRBJ2-7
d_call: NA
v_call: TRBV11-2
cdr3_aa: CASSPPGGTPLSYEQYF
cdr3_nt: TGTGCCAGCAGCCCTCCTGGGGGCACCCCATTATCCTACGAGCAGTACTTC

clone_size: NA
j_call: TRBJ1-2
d_call: TRBD1
v_call: TRBV5-8
cdr3_aa: CASSLGQGNYGYTF
cdr3_nt: TGTGCCAGCAGCCTGGGACAGGGTAACTATGGCTACACCTTC

clone_size: NA
j_call: TRBJ2-3
d_call: NA
v_call: TRBV29-1
cdr3_aa: CSVDTQNTQYF
cdr3_nt: TGCAGCGTTGATACTCAAAATACGCAGTATTTT

clone_size: NA
j_call: TRBJ2-7
d_call: NA
v_call: TRBV2
cdr3_aa: CASSDWARPYEQYF
cdr3_nt: TGTGCCAGCAGTGATTGGGCTCGTCCCTACGAGCAGTACTTC

clone_size: NA
j_call: TRBJ2-5
d_call: TRBD2
v_call: TRBV27
cdr3_aa: CASSPLAGENQETQYF
cdr3_nt: TGTGCCAGCAGTCCACTAGCGGGAGAGAACCAAGAGACCCAGTACTTC

clone_size: NA
j_call: TRBJ2-1
d_call: TRBD2
v_call: TRBV11-2
cdr3_aa: CASSLPQTSFGEQFF
cdr3_nt: TGTGCCAGCAGCCTGCCCCAGACTAGCTTTGGTGAGCAGTTCTTC

clone_size: NA
j_call: TRBJ2-2
d_call: NA
v_call: TRBV5-6
cdr3_aa: CASSYRAATGELFF
cdr3_nt: TGTGCCAGCAGCTACAGGGCGGCCACCGGGGAGCTGTTTTTT

clone_size: NA
j_call: TRBJ2-7
d_call: NA
v_call: TRBV7-6
cdr3_aa: CASSPERDKSYEQYF
cdr3_nt: TGTGCCAGCAGTCCTGAGCGGGACAAATCCTACGAGCAGTACTTC

clone_size: NA
j_call: TRBJ1-4
d_call: NA
v_call: TRBV2
cdr3_aa: CASSLAGLNEKLFF
cdr3_nt: TGTGCCAGCAGTCTGGCCGGACTTAATGAAAAACTGTTTTTT

clone_size: NA
j_call: TRBJ2-5
d_call: TRBD2
v_call: TRBV29-1
cdr3_aa: CSVVLGLASETQYF
cdr3_nt: TGCAGCGTTGTTTTGGGACTAGCGTCAGAGACCCAGTACTTC

clone_size: NA
j_call: TRBJ2-7
d_call: NA
v_call: TRBV5-1
cdr3_aa: CASIRYELCGFYEQYF
cdr3_nt: TGCGCCAGCATAAGGTATGAACTCTGCGGCTTCTACGAGCAGTACTTC

clone_size: NA
j_call: TRBJ1-3
d_call: NA
v_call: TRBV9
cdr3_aa: CASSVDGGEGNTIYF
cdr3_nt: TGTGCCAGCAGCGTAGACGGAGGGGAGGGAAACACCATATATTTT

clone_size: once
j_call: TRBJ2-7
d_call: NA
v_call: TRBV28
cdr3_aa: CASASGMVLDEQYF
cdr3_nt: TGTGCCAGCGCGTCAGGGATGGTGTTGGACGAGCAGTACTTC

clone_size: NA
j_call: TRBJ2-5
d_call: NA
v_call: TRBV28
cdr3_aa: CASSPSADSGETQYF
cdr3_nt: TGTGCCAGCAGTCCCTCCGCGGACAGCGGAGAGACCCAGTACTTC

clone_size: NA
j_call: TRBJ2-2
d_call: TRBD2
v_call: TRBV2
cdr3_aa: CASILSGLAGAGELFF
cdr3_nt: TGTGCCAGCATCCTTTCTGGACTAGCGGGTGCCGGGGAGCTGTTTTTT

clone_size: NA
j_call: TRBJ2-7
d_call: TRBD1
v_call: TRBV4-1
cdr3_aa: CASSLGQENYEQYF
cdr3_nt: TGCGCCAGCAGCCTCGGACAGGAAAACTACGAGCAGTACTTC

clone_size: NA
j_call: TRBJ2-5
d_call: TRBD2
v_call: TRBV5-6
cdr3_aa: CASSSNSGGQYF
cdr3_nt: TGTGCCAGCAGCTCAAATAGCGGGGGCCAGTACTTC

clone_size: NA
j_call: TRBJ2-7
d_call: NA
v_call: TRBV2
cdr3_aa: CAICGTLYEQYF
cdr3_nt: TGTGCCATCTGCGGTACACTCTACGAGCAGTACTTC

clone_size: NA
j_call: TRBJ2-5
d_call: NA
v_call: TRBV21-1
cdr3_aa: CASSKVYETQYF
cdr3_nt: TGTGCCAGCAGCAAAGTGTATGAGACCCAGTACTTC

clone_size: NA
j_call: TRBJ1-2
d_call: TRBD1
v_call: TRBV30
cdr3_aa: CASDRDRGFNGYTF
cdr3_nt: TGTGCCTCGGACCGGGACAGGGGCTTCAATGGCTACACCTTC

clone_size: NA
j_call: TRBJ1-1
d_call: TRBD1
v_call: TRBV7-9
cdr3_aa: CASSHGQGGAFF
cdr3_nt: TGTGCCAGCAGCCACGGACAGGGCGGAGCTTTCTTT

clone_size: NA
j_call: TRBJ1-1
d_call: NA
v_call: TRBV30
cdr3_aa: CAWSVGLRNTEAFF
cdr3_nt: TGTGCCTGGAGCGTCGGACTGAGGAACACTGAAGCTTTCTTT

clone_size: NA
j_call: TRBJ2-5
d_call: NA
v_call: TRBV6-4
cdr3_aa: CASTVSGETQYF
cdr3_nt: TGTGCCAGCACCGTTTCCGGGGAGACCCAGTACTTC

clone_size: few
j_call: TRBJ2-7
d_call: NA
v_call: TRBV5-6
cdr3_aa: CASSLGGLYEQYF
cdr3_nt: TGTGCCAGCAGCTTGGGGGGCCTCTACGAGCAGTACTTC

clone_size: NA
j_call: TRBJ2-3
d_call: TRBD2
v_call: TRBV5-1
cdr3_aa: CASRLTTLSGGPPYTDTQYF
cdr3_nt: TGCGCCAGCAGACTTACGACGCTTAGCGGGGGGCCCCCCTACACAGATACGCAGTATTTT

clone_size: few
j_call: TRBJ2-3
d_call: NA
v_call: TRBV7-9
cdr3_aa: CASSLGGLGTDTQYF
cdr3_nt: TGTGCCAGCAGCTTAGGCGGGCTGGGCACAGATACGCAGTATTTT

clone_size: NA
j_call: TRBJ1-2
d_call: TRBD1
v_call: TRBV7-9
cdr3_aa: CASSLGLDRGLGYTF
cdr3_nt: TGTGCCAGCAGCTTAGGACTAGACAGGGGGCTTGGCTACACCTTC

clone_size: few
j_call: TRBJ2-7
d_call: TRBD1
v_call: TRBV29-1
cdr3_aa: CSVEEGQGTVF
cdr3_nt: TGCAGCGTTGAAGAGGGACAGGGGACGGTCTTC

clone_size: NA
j_call: TRBJ2-1
d_call: TRBD2
v_call: TRBV5-1
cdr3_aa: CASSLGLAEPYNEQFF
cdr3_nt: TGCGCCAGCAGTCTCGGACTAGCGGAGCCCTACAATGAGCAGTTCTTC

clone_size: NA
j_call: TRBJ1-2
d_call: NA
v_call: TRBV9
cdr3_aa: CASSVESTFYGYTF
cdr3_nt: TGTGCCAGCAGCGTAGAATCTACGTTCTATGGCTACACCTTC

clone_size: NA
j_call: TRBJ2-1
d_call: TRBD1
v_call: TRBV28
cdr3_aa: CASSSGLAFNHRGPSSYNEQFF
cdr3_nt: TGTGCCAGCAGCTCCGGTCTTGCCTTTAACCACAGGGGGCCGAGCTCCTACAATGAGCAGTTCTTC

clone_size: NA
j_call: TRBJ2-1
d_call: TRBD1
v_call: TRBV25-1
cdr3_aa: CASSEYDRVQVSDEQFF
cdr3_nt: TGTGCCAGCAGTGAATACGACAGGGTCCAGGTTTCGGATGAGCAGTTCTTC

clone_size: NA
j_call: TRBJ1-1
d_call: TRBD1
v_call: TRBV11-2
cdr3_aa: CASSLVEGSGTGTREAFF
cdr3_nt: TGTGCCAGCAGCTTAGTCGAAGGGAGCGGGACAGGGACCCGTGAAGCTTTCTTT

clone_size: NA
j_call: TRBJ1-5
d_call: NA
v_call: TRBV28
cdr3_aa: CASSFGGTYQPQHF
cdr3_nt: TGTGCCAGCAGTTTCGGGGGAACCTATCAGCCCCAGCATTTT

clone_size: NA
j_call: TRBJ2-3
d_call: TRBD2
v_call: TRBV27
cdr3_aa: CASSFERGRTDTQYF
cdr3_nt: TGTGCCAGCAGTTTTGAGCGGGGACGCACAGATACGCAGTATTTT

clone_size: NA
j_call: TRBJ1-1
d_call: NA
v_call: TRBV27
cdr3_aa: CASSYRREAFF
cdr3_nt: TGTGCCAGCAGTTACCGGAGAGAGGCTTTCTTT

clone_size: NA
j_call: TRBJ2-7
d_call: NA
v_call: TRBV4-1
cdr3_aa: CASSQAGDSYEQYF
cdr3_nt: TGCGCCAGCAGCCAAGCAGGGGACTCCTACGAGCAGTACTTC

clone_size: NA
j_call: TRBJ1-5
d_call: NA
v_call: TRBV18
cdr3_aa: CASSPKVGTLKSLGSNQPQHF
cdr3_nt: TGTGCCAGCTCACCAAAGGTGGGGACTTTAAAATCCTTGGGGAGCAATCAGCCCCAGCATTTT

clone_size: once
j_call: TRBJ2-7
d_call: NA
v_call: TRBV5-6
cdr3_aa: CASSLAVGLYEQYF
cdr3_nt: TGTGCCAGCAGCTTGGCCGTGGGCCTCTACGAGCAGTACTTC

clone_size: NA
j_call: TRBJ2-2
d_call: NA
v_call: TRBV13
cdr3_aa: CASSPRRGTGELFF
cdr3_nt: TGTGCCAGCAGCCCACGGAGGGGCACCGGGGAGCTGTTTTTT

clone_size: NA
j_call: TRBJ2-1
d_call: TRBD1
v_call: TRBV9
cdr3_aa: CASRGDRDEQFF
cdr3_nt: TGTGCCAGCAGAGGGGACAGAGATGAGCAGTTCTTC

clone_size: NA
j_call: TRBJ2-5
d_call: TRBD2
v_call: TRBV13
cdr3_aa: CASSLVSTSGGNQETQYF
cdr3_nt: TGTGCCAGCAGCTTAGTTTCGACTAGCGGGGGGAACCAAGAGACCCAGTACTTC

clone_size: NA
j_call: TRBJ2-3
d_call: NA
v_call: TRBV20-1
cdr3_aa: CSASGDTQYF
cdr3_nt: TGCAGTGCGAGCGGTGATACGCAGTATTTT

clone_size: NA
j_call: TRBJ1-2
d_call: NA
v_call: TRBV13
cdr3_aa: CASSMQGVGYGYTF
cdr3_nt: TGTGCCAGCAGCATGCAAGGGGTAGGCTATGGCTACACCTTC

clone_size: few
j_call: TRBJ1-2
d_call: NA
v_call: TRBV5-6
cdr3_aa: CASSLARVFHGYTF
cdr3_nt: TGTGCCAGCAGCTTGGCCAGGGTTTTTCATGGCTACACCTTC